This TCR beta chain is from a study of blood T cells in healthy people across ages. Notes on the study in general: Fewer expanded clones and more diversity marked long-lived versus aged donors. Roughly linear declines in TCR beta diversity per million T cells occurred with age.

A few counts support this clonotype. Its antigen remains unknown. With a J-beta primer mix and a sample-barcoded 5' primer, a second PCR ran 7 to 11 cycles. TCRdb ran MiXCR on the 5' RACE reads and lists one entry per CDR3 protein. Of around 800,000 distinct CDR3 sequences listed, under 45% are singletons. V gave up 8 bases and J gave up 1 base, with 15 bases separating them. CDR1 and CDR2 from the germline V gene are LGHNA and YSLEER. The CDR3 consists of 14 residues. Approximately 9.4 milliliters was the volume of peripheral blood drawn from each donor. The receptor comes from a man in his sixties in good health. The sample consisted of blood. The V gene is TRBV4-3, the J gene TRBJ2-7; tentative D call: TRBD2 (6 bases). CDR3 DNA sequence: TGCGCCAGCGCCCCACGGAGGGATTCCTACGAGCAGTACTTC. As protein: CASAPRRDSYEQYF.